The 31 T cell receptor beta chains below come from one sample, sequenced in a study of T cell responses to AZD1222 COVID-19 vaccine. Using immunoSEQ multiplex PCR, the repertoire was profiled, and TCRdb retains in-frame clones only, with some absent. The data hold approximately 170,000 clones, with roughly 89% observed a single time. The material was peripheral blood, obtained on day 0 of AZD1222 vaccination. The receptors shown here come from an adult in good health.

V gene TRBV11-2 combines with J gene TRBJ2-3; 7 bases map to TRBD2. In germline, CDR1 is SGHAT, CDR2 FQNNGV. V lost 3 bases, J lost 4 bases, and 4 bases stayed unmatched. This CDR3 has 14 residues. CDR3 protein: CASSFRLAADTQYF. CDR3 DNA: TGTGCCAGCAGCTTTAGACTAGCAGCAGATACGCAGTATTTT. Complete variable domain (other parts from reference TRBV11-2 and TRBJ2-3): EAGVAQSPRYKIIEKRQSVAFWCNPISGHATLYWYQQILGQGPKLLIQFQNNGVVDDSQLPKDRFSAERLKGVDSTLKIQPAKLEDSAVYLCASSFRLAADTQYFGPGTRLTVL.

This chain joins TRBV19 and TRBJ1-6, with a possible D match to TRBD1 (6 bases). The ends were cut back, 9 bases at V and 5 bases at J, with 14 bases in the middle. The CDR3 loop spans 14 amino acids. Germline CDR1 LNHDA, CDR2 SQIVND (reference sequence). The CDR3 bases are TGTGCCAGCGGTAGGGGGGGCCATAATTCACCCCTCCACTTT. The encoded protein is CASGRGGHNSPLHF. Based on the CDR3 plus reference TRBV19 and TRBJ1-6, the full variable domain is DGGITQSPKYLFRKEGQNVTLSCEQNLNHDAMYWYRQDPGQGLRLIYYSQIVNDFQKGDIAEGYSVSREKKESFPLTVTSAQKNPTAFYLCASGRGGHNSPLHFGNGTRLTVT.

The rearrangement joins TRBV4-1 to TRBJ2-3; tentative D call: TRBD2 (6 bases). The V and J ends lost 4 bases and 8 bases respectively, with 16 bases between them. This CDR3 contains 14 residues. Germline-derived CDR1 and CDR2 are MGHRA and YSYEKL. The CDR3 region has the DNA TGCGCCAGCAGCCGCGGGGTGAGGAGTGGTACGCAGTATTTT. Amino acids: CASSRGVRSGTQYF.

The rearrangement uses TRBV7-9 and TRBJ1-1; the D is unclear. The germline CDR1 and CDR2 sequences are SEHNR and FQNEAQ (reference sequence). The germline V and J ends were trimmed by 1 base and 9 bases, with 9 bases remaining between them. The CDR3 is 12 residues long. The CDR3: CASSLGSAKAFF. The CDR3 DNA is TGTGCCAGCAGCTTAGGATCTGCCAAAGCTTTCTTT.

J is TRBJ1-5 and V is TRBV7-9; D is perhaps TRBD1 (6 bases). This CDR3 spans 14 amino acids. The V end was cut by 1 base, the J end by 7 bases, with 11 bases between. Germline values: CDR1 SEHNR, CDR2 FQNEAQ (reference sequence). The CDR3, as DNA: TGTGCCAGCAGCTTAGTTGAGGGGGACCAGCCCCAGCATTTT. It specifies CASSLVEGDQPQHF.

CDR3 protein: CASSLRREAMFF. In nucleotides, the CDR3 is TGTGCCTCTTCCCTTCGGCGGGAGGCTATGTTCTTC. This sequence joins TRBV10-3 and TRBJ2-1; the match to TRBD2 covers 8 bases. The V segment lost 11 bases and the J segment 15 bases; nucleotides outside the gene matches: 15. This CDR3 region has 12 residues. Germline lookup yields CDR1 ENHRY and CDR2 SYGVKD.

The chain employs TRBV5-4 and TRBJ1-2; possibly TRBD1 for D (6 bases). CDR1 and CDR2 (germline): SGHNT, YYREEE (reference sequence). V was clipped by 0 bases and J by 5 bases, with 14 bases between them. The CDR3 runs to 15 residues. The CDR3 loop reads CASSLATRGGYGYTF. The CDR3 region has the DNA TGTGCCAGCAGCTTGGCAACCAGGGGAGGTTATGGCTACACCTTC.

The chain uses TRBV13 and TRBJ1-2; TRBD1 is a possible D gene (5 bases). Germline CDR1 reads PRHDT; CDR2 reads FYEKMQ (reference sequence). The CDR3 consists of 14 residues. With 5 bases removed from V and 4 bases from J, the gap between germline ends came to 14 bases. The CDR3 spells CASSMGRGLYGYTF. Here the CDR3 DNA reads TGTGCCAGCAGCATGGGACGGGGTCTCTATGGCTACACCTTC.

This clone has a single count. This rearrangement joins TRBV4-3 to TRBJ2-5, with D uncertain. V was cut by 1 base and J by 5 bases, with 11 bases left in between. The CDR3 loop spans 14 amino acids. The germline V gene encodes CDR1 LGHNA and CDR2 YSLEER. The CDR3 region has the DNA TGCGCCAGCAGCCAAGCCCCCTCCTGGGAGACCCAGTACTTC. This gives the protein CASSQAPSWETQYF.

CDR3 bases: TGTGCCAGCAGCAGTGGACTGCAAAATCAGCCCCAGCATTTT. This translates into CASSSGLQNQPQHF. This chain uses TRBV7-9 with TRBJ1-5; D is ambiguous. Germline values: CDR1 SEHNR, CDR2 FQNEAQ (reference sequence). V lost 5 bases and J lost 4, with 12 bases in between. The CDR3 runs to 14 residues.

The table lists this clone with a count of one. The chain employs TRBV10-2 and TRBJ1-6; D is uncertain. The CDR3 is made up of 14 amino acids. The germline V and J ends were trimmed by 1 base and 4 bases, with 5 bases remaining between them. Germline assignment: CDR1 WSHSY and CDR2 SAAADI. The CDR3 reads CASSEWAYNSPLHF. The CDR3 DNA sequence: TGCGCCAGCAGTGAGTGGGCTTATAATTCACCCCTCCACTTT.

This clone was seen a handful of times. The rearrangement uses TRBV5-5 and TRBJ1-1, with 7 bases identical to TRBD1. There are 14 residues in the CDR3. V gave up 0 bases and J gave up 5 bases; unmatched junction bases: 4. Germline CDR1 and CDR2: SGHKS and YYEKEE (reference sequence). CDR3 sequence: CASSLAGGETEAFF. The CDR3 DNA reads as TGTGCCAGCAGCTTGGCAGGGGGAGAAACTGAAGCTTTCTTT.

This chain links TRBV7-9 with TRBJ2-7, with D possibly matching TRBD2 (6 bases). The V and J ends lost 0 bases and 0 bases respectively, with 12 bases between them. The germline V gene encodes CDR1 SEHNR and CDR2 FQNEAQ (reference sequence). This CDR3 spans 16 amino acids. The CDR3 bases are TGTGCCAGCAGCTTAGCCGCGGGACTCGACTCCTACGAGCAGTACTTC. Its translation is CASSLAAGLDSYEQYF.

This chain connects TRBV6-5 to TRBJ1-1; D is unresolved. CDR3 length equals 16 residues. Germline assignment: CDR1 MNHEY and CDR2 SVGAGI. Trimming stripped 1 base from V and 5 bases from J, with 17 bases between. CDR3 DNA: TGTGCCAGCAGTTACTTAAAGTCAGGATGGGGAACTGAAGCTTTCTTT. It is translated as CASSYLKSGWGTEAFF.

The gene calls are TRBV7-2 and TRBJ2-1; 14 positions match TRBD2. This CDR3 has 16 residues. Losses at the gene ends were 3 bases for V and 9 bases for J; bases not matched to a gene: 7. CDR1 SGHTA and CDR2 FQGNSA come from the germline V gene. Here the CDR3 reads CASSFQAGTSGGEQFF. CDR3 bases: TGTGCCAGCAGCTTCCAGGCCGGGACTAGCGGGGGTGAGCAGTTCTTC.

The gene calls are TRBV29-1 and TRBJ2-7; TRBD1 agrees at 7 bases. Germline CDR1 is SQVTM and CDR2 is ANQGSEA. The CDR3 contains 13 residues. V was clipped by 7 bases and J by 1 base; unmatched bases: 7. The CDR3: CSGQGEGSYEQYF. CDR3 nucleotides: TGCAGCGGACAGGGTGAGGGTTCCTACGAGCAGTACTTC.

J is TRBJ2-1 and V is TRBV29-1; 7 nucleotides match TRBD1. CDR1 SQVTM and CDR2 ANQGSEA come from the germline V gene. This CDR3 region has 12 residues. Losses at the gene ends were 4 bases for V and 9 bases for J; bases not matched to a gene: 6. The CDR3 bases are TGCAGCGTTGCCACAGGGACAGCTGAGCAGTTCTTC. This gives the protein CSVATGTAEQFF.

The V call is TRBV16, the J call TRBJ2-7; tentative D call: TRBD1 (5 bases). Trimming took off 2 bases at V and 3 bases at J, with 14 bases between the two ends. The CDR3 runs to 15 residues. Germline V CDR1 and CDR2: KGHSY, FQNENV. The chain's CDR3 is CASSQTGPGNYEQYF. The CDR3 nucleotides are TGTGCCAGCAGCCAAACAGGCCCCGGAAACTACGAGCAGTACTTC.

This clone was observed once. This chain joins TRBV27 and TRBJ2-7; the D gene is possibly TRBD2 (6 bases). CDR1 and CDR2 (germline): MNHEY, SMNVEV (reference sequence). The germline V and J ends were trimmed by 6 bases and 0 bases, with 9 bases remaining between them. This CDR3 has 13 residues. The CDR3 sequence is CASSLAVSYEQYF. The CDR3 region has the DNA TGTGCCAGCAGCTTAGCGGTCTCCTACGAGCAGTACTTC.

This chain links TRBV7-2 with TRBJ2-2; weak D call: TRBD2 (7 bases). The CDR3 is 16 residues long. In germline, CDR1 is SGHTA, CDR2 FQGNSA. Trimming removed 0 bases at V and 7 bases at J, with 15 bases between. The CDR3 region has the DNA TGTGCCAGCAGCTTAGCGGCGGGGGCCCCGAACGGGGAGCTGTTTTTT. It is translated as CASSLAAGAPNGELFF. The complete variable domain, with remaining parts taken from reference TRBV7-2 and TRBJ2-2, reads GAGVSQSPSNKVTEKGKDVELRCDPISGHTALYWYRQSLGQGLEFLIYFQGNSAPDKSGLPSDRFSAERTGGSVSTLTIQRTQQEDSAVYLCASSLAAGAPNGELFFGEGSRLTVL.

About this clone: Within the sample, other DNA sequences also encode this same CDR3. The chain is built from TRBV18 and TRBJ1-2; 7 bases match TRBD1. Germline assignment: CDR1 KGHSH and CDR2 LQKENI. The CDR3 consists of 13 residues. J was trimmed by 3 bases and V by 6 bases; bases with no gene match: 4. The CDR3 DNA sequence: TGTGCCAGCTCTCCCGACAGGGACTATGGCTACACCTTC. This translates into CASSPDRDYGYTF.

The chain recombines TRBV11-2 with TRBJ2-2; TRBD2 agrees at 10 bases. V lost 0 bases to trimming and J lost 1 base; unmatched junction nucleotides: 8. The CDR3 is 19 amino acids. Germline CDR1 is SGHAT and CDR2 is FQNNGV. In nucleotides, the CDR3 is TGTGCCAGCAGCTTAGATCGGAATCGACTAGCGGGGAACACCGGGGAGCTGTTTTTT. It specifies CASSLDRNRLAGNTGELFF.

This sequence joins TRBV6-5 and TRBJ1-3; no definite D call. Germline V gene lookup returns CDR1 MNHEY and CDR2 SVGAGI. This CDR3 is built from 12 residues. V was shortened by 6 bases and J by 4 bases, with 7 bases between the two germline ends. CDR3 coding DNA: TGTGCCAGCAGGACACAAGGAAACACCATATATTTT. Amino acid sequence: CASRTQGNTIYF.

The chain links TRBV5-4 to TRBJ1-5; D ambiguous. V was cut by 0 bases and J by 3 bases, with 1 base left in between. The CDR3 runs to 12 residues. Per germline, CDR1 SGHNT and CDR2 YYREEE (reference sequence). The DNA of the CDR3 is TGTGCCAGCAGCTTGGACAATCAGCCCCAGCATTTT. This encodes CASSLDNQPQHF.

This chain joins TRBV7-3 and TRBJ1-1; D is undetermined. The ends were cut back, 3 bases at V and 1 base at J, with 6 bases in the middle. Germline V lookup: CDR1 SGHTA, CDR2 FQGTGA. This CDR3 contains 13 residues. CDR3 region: CASSFSKNTEAFF. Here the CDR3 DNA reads TGTGCCAGCAGCTTCTCGAAGAACACTGAAGCTTTCTTT. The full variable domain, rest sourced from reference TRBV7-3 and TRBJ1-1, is GAGVSQTPSNKVTEKGKYVELRCDPISGHTALYWYRQSLGQGPEFLIYFQGTGAADDSGLPNDRFFAVRPEGSVSTLKIQRTERGDSAVYLCASSFSKNTEAFFGQGTRLTVV.

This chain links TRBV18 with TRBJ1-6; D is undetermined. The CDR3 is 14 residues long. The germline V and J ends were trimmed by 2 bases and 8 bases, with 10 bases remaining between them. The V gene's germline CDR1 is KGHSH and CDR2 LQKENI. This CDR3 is CASSPARTDSPLHF. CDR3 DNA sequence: TGTGCCAGCTCACCAGCCCGGACGGATTCACCCCTCCACTTT.

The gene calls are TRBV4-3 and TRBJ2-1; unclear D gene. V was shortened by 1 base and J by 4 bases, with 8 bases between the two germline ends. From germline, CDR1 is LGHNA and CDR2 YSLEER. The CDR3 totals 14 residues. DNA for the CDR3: TGCGCCAGCAGCCAAGTGGGCCAGTACAATGAGCAGTTCTTC. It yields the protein CASSQVGQYNEQFF.

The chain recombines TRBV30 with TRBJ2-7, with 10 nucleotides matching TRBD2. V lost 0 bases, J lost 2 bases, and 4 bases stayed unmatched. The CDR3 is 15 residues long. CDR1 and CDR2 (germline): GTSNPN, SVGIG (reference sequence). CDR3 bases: TGTGCCTGGAGTGTAGGGGGACTAGCGACCTACGAGCAGTACTTC. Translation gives CAWSVGGLATYEQYF.

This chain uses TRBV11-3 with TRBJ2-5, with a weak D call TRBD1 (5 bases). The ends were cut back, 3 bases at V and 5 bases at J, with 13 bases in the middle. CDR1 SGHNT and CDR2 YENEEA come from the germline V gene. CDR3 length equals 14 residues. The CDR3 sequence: CASSFLGSGETQYF. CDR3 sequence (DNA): TGTGCCAGCAGCTTCCTTGGATCAGGGGAGACCCAGTACTTC.

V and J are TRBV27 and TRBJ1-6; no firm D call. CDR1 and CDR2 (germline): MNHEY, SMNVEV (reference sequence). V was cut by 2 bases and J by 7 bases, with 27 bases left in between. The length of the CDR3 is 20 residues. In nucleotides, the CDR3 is TGTGCCAGCAGTTTACGGGCAGCCTACACGAACGATGGATTGAATTCACCCCTCCACTTT. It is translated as CASSLRAAYTNDGLNSPLHF.

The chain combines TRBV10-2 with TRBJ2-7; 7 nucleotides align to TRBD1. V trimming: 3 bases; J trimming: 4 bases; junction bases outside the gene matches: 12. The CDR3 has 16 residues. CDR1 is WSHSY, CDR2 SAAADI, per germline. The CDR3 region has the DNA TGCGCCAGCAGTGACCCCCAAGTAGGGGGCCAGTACGAGCAGTACTTC. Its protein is CASSDPQVGGQYEQYF.